Listed here are 11 T cell receptor beta chains from one sample, sequenced in a study of cytomegalovirus exposure and HLA in healthy donors. Researchers ran the PCR with 60 Vbeta and 13 Jbeta primers. Sequencing was performed with immunoSEQ multiplex PCR; in TCRdb, only in-frame clones are kept and a portion is missing. The sample gives 100,000 to 150,000 clones, 78% of which show up once; 11% is in the top ten. The sample consisted of PBMCs. All receptors derive from a man younger than 40 in good health and CMV-seropositive.

This clone showed up just a few times. The chain uses TRBV10-2 and TRBJ1-1, with TRBD1 matching 11 bases. CDR1 is WSHSY and CDR2 is SAAADI in the germline V gene. V trimming: 6 bases; J trimming: 5 bases; junction bases outside the gene matches: 5. This CDR3 has 14 residues. The CDR3 protein is CASRDRGLGTEAFF. CDR3 bases: TGCGCCAGCAGGGACAGGGGGCTAGGGACTGAAGCTTTCTTT.

The CDR3 reads CASSDAGQGTDTQYF. The CDR3 DNA reads TGTGCCAGCAGCGACGCCGGACAGGGTACAGATACGCAGTATTTT. This chain connects TRBV6-6 to TRBJ2-3, with TRBD1 matching 8 bases. After removal of 6 bases from V and 3 bases from J, the junction contained 8 bases not matched to a gene. The germline V gene has CDR1 MNHNY and CDR2 SVGAGI (reference sequence). The length of the CDR3 is 15 residues.

The gene calls are TRBV29-1 and TRBJ2-5; 7 bases map to TRBD1. Germline CDR1 and CDR2: SQVTM and ANQGSEA. J was trimmed by 0 bases and V by 7 bases; bases with no gene match: 2. There are 12 residues in the CDR3. In DNA, the CDR3 is TGCAGCGCGGGACAGAACCAAGAGACCCAGTACTTC. Encoded protein: CSAGQNQETQYF. The variable domain in full, completed from reference TRBV29-1 and TRBJ2-5, reads SAVISQKPSRDICQRGTSLTIQCQVDSQVTMMFWYRQQPGQSLTLIATANQGSEATYESGFVIDKFPISRPNLTFSTLTVSNMSPEDSSIYLCSAGQNQETQYFGPGTRLLVL.

This chain uses TRBV10-3 with TRBJ2-1; D is possibly TRBD2 (6 bases). The CDR3 has 13 residues. Germline loops: CDR1 ENHRY, CDR2 SYGVKD. The germline V and J ends were trimmed by 6 bases and 8 bases, with 14 bases remaining between them. The CDR3 DNA is TGTGCCATCAGATGGGACTTCCACGATGAGCAGTTCTTC. Its translation is CAIRWDFHDEQFF.

A single count supports this clone. The chain uses TRBV5-1 and TRBJ2-5, with 7 bases matching TRBD2. The CDR3 totals 17 residues. With 4 bases clipped from V and 5 bases from J, the junction kept 17 bases outside the gene matches. Germline V gene data show CDR1 as SGHRS and CDR2 as YFSETQ. This chain's CDR3 is CASSDYLADSPRETQYF. The CDR3 coding sequence is TGCGCCAGCAGCGACTACCTAGCGGACTCCCCGCGGGAGACCCAGTACTTC.

This sequence joins TRBV7-2 and TRBJ2-5; no reliable D call. Germline V lookup: CDR1 SGHTA, CDR2 FQGNSA. The V end was cut by 5 bases, the J end by 5 bases, with 6 bases between. The CDR3 sequence is 11 residues long. The CDR3 is CASSRRETQYF. In nucleotides, the CDR3 is TGTGCCAGCAGCCGGCGGGAGACCCAGTACTTC. Looking up the rest from reference TRBV7-2 and TRBJ2-5 gives the full variable domain: GAGVSQSPSNKVTEKGKDVELRCDPISGHTALYWYRQSLGQGLEFLIYFQGNSAPDKSGLPSDRFSAERTGGSVSTLTIQRTQQEDSAVYLCASSRRETQYFGPGTRLLVL.

The chain uses TRBV7-8 and TRBJ1-1, with 7 bases matching TRBD1. Germline V gene lookup returns CDR1 SGHVS and CDR2 FQNEAQ. CDR3 size: 16 residues. The ends lost 5 bases at V and 0 bases at J; junction bases unmatched: 9. CDR3 region: CASSPGQAEVNTEAFF. Here the CDR3 DNA reads TGTGCCAGCAGCCCAGGACAGGCCGAAGTGAACACTGAAGCTTTCTTT.

The V call is TRBV19, the J call TRBJ2-1; 9 bases align to TRBD2. Germline CDR1 reads LNHDA; CDR2 reads SQIVND (reference sequence). Trimming at V came to 8 bases and at J to 0 bases, leaving 5 bases not matched to a gene. This CDR3 region has 15 residues. For the CDR3, the DNA is TGTGCCAGTGGTCTTAGCGGGAGCTCCTACAATGAGCAGTTCTTC. It is translated as CASGLSGSSYNEQFF.

This clone came up a few times. The chain couples TRBV9 to TRBJ2-7; 8 nucleotides match TRBD2. CDR1 SGDLS and CDR2 YYNGEE come from the germline V gene. Unmatched junction bases numbered 3, after V lost 4 bases and J lost 0 bases. This CDR3 is built from 14 residues. The CDR3 protein is CASSPSGSSYEQYF. CDR3 bases: TGTGCCAGCAGCCCCAGCGGGAGCTCCTACGAGCAGTACTTC.

This clone was counted only a few times. The chain is built from TRBV6-1 and TRBJ2-7; 8 bases are a match to TRBD1. Trimming at V came to 6 bases and at J to 6 bases, leaving 4 bases not matched to a gene. The CDR3 runs 12 residues. The germline V gene encodes CDR1 MNHNS and CDR2 SASEGT. CDR3: CASSRTGLEQYF. DNA for the CDR3: TGTGCCAGCAGCAGGACAGGGCTCGAGCAGTACTTC.

The rearrangement links TRBV18 to TRBJ1-5; TRBD1 aligns across 7 bases. Unmatched junction bases numbered 3, after V lost 3 bases and J lost 4 bases. Germline V CDR1 and CDR2: KGHSH, LQKENI. The CDR3 sequence is 14 residues long. CDR3 sequence (DNA): TGTGCCAGCTCACCCCGGACAGGTAATCAGCCCCAGCATTTT. This translates into CASSPRTGNQPQHF.